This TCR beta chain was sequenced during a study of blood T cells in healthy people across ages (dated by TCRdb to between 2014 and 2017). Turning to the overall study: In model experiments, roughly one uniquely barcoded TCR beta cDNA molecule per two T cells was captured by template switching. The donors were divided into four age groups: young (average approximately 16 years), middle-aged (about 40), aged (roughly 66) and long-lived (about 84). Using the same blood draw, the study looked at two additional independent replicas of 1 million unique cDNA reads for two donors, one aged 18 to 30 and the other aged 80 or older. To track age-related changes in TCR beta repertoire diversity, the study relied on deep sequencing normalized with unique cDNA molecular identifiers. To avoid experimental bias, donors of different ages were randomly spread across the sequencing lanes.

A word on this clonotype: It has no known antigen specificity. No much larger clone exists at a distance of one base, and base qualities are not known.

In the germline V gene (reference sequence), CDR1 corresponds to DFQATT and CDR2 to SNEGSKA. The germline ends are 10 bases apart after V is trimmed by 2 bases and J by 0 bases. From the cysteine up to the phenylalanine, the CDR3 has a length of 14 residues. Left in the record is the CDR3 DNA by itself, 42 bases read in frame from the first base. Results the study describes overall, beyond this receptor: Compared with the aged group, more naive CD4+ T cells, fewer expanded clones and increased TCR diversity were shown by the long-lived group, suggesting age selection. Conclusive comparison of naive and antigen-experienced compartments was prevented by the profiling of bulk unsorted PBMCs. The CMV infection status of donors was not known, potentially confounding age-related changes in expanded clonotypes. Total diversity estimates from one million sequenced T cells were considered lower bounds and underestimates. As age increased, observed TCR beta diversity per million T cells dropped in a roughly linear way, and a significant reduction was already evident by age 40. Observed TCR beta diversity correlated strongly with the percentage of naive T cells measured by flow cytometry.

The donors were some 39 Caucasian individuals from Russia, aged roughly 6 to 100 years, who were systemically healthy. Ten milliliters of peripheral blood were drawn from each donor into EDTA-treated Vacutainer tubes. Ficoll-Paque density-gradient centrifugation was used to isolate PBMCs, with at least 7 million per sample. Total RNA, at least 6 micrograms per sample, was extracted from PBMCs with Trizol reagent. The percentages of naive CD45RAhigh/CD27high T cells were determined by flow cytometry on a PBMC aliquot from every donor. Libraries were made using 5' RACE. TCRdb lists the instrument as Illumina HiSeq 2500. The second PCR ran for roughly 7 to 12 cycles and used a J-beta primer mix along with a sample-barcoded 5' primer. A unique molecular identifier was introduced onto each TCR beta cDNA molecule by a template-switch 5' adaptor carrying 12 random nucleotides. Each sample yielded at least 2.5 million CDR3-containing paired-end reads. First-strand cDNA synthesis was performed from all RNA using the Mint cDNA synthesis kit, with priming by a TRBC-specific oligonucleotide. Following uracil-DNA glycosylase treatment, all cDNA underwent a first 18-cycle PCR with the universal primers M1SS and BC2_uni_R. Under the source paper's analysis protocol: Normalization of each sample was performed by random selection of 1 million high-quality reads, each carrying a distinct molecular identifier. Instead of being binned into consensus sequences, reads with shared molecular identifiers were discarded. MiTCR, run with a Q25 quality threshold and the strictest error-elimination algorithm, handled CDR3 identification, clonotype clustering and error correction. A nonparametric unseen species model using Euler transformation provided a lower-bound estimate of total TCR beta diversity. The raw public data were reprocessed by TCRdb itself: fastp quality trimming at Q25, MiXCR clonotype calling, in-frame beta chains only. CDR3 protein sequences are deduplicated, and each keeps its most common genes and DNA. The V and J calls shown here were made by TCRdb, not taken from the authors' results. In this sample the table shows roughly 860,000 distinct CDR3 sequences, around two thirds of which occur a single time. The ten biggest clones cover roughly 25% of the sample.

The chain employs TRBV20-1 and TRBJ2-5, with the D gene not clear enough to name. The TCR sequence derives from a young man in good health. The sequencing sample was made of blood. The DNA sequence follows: TGCAGTGCTAGACATCCTGGGAACCAAGAGACCCAGTACTTC. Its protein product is CSARHPGNQETQYF.